The 9 T cell receptor beta chains listed next were all sequenced from one sample in a study of blood T cell repertoires in COVID-19. Assay: immunoSEQ multiplex PCR; the TCRdb copy retains only in-frame clones and omits some. The sample consists of a few hundred thousand clones, 75% to 90% of them appearing once. The source material was peripheral blood. These receptors were collected from a woman aged 18-29 years with acute or convalescent COVID-19.

The chain couples TRBV19 to TRBJ1-3, with 7 bases matching TRBD1. V dropped 1 base and J dropped 2; count of bases not matched to a gene: 8. Per the germline V gene, CDR1 is LNHDA and CDR2 is SQIVND (reference sequence). The CDR3 is 17 residues long. CDR3: CASSIAASGTAGNTIYF. The CDR3 DNA is TGTGCCAGTAGTATAGCCGCCTCCGGGACAGCTGGAAACACCATATATTTT.

This clone was observed a handful of times. This sequence joins TRBV12-3 or TRBV12-4 and TRBJ2-2, with unresolved D. Trimming left V 6 bases short and J 6 bases short, with 11 bases between. This CDR3 has 13 amino acids. CDR3: CASRPRGSGELFF. As DNA, the CDR3 is TGTGCCAGCAGACCTAGAGGTTCCGGGGAGCTGTTTTTT.

V and J are TRBV30 and TRBJ2-7, with a possible D match to TRBD2 (5 bases). The CDR3 runs 12 residues. V shed 0 bases and J shed 6 bases, with 9 bases lying between them. CDR1 and CDR2 (germline): GTSNPN, SVGIG (reference sequence). CDR3 amino acids: CAWSVRAPEQYF. In DNA, the CDR3 is TGTGCCTGGAGTGTGAGGGCTCCCGAGCAGTACTTC.

J is TRBJ2-7 and V is TRBV10-3; D is ambiguous. CDR1 ENHRY and CDR2 SYGVKD come from the germline V gene. V gave up 3 bases and J gave up 3 bases, with 18 bases separating them. This CDR3 has 16 residues. The CDR3 DNA sequence: TGTGCCATCAGTGACCCCCTAGAGAAGATGGACTACGAGCAGTACTTC. This encodes CAISDPLEKMDYEQYF.

This clone was seen just once. This chain links TRBV7-9 with TRBJ1-5; 8 nucleotides line up with TRBD1. Germline V lookup: CDR1 SEHNR, CDR2 FQNEAQ (reference sequence). Trimming cost V 5 bases and J 7 bases; bases outside gene matches: 10. The CDR3 is 15 residues long. For the CDR3, the DNA is TGTGCCAGCAGCCGGACAGGGTCAGGGCGGCAGCCCCAGCATTTT. The encoded protein is CASSRTGSGRQPQHF.

The chain links TRBV5-1 to TRBJ2-1; tentative D call: TRBD2 (5 bases). Trimming took 4 bases from V and 3 from J, leaving 20 bases between them. The length of the CDR3 is 17 residues. CDR1 is SGHRS, CDR2 YFSETQ, per germline. The CDR3 DNA sequence: TGCGCCAGCAGCCCCGGGTTAAGAGCGGATCTCTACAATGAGCAGTTCTTC. Translation gives CASSPGLRADLYNEQFF.

J is TRBJ2-3 and V is TRBV4-1; a weak D match, TRBD2 (5 bases). Germline lookup yields CDR1 MGHRA and CDR2 YSYEKL. Trimming shortened V by 4 bases and J by 4 bases, and 9 bases separated the two germline ends. CDR3 length: 13 residues. The CDR3 sequence is CASSPGSADTQYF. CDR3 in DNA: TGCGCCAGCAGCCCGGGGAGTGCAGATACGCAGTATTTT.

For this clone: Other nucleotide sequences from this sample produce the same CDR3. The rearrangement uses TRBV30 and TRBJ1-2; possible D gene TRBD1, 5 bases. CDR1 and CDR2 from the germline V gene are GTSNPN and SVGIG (reference sequence). V dropped 0 bases and J dropped 0 bases, with 11 bases sitting between them. The CDR3 spans 15 residues. The CDR3 spells CAWSVSGGANYGYTF. The CDR3 region has the DNA TGTGCCTGGAGTGTATCAGGAGGGGCTAACTATGGCTACACCTTC.

This clone has more than one count but fewer than ten. J is TRBJ1-1 and V is TRBV2, with 7 bases that match TRBD1. The J segment lost 4 bases and the V segment lost 4 bases, leaving 6 bases of the junction unmatched. The CDR3 runs 14 residues. Looked up from germline, CDR1 is SNHLY and CDR2 is FYNNEI. The CDR3, as DNA: TGTGCCAGCAGTGCGACAGGGCTGGGCACTGAAGCTTTCTTT. This encodes CASSATGLGTEAFF.